This T cell receptor beta chain was found in a study of T cell repertoires in cytomegalovirus infection. Study-wide background: Evidence of both CMV infection and a matching HLA type came from public TCR beta signatures.

The germline V gene encodes CDR1 MNHEY and CDR2 SVGAGI. The V end was cut by 7 bases, the J end by 3 bases, with 12 bases between. The CDR3 contains 14 residues. TCRdb re-called the reads with MiXCR, one entry per CDR3 protein. Here the sample spans fewer than 650,000 distinct CDR3 sequences, about 39% being singletons. Worth noting for this clonotype: No antigen is known for it.

The TCR comes from a human donor in good health (CMV status not recorded). Some clones in this sample may be carry-over from other donors' samples. The chain couples TRBV6-5 to TRBJ2-2, with unresolved D. The specimen comprised cultured PBMCs, sampled from culture after CMV antigen stimulation. CDR3 DNA: TGTGCCAGCACCGGTGGTTTCGACACCGGGGAGCTGTTTTTT. Protein sequence: CASTGGFDTGELFF.